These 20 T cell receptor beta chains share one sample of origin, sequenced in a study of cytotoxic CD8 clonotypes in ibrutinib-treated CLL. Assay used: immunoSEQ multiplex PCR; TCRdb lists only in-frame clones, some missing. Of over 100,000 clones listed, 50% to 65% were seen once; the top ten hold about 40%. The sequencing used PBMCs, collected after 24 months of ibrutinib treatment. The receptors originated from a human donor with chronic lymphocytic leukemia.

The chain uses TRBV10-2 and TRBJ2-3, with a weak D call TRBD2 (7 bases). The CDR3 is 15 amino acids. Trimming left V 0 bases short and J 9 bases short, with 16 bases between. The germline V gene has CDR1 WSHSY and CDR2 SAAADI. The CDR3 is CASSESKAGRGTQYF. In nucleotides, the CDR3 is TGCGCCAGCAGTGAGTCGAAGGCGGGGAGGGGGACGCAGTATTTT.

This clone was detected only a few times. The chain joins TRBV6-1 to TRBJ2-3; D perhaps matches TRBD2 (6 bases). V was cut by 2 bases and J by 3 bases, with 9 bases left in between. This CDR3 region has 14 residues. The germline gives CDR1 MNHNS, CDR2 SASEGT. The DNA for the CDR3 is TGTGCCAGCAGTGAAACTGCGGGGACAGATACGCAGTATTTT. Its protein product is CASSETAGTDTQYF.

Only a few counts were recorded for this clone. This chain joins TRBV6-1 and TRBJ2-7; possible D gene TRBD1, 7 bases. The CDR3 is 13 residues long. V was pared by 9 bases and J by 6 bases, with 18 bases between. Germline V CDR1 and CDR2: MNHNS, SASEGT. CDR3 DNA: TGTGCCAGTCGGAGGGCGACAGGGAGCGAGCAGTACTTC. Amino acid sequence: CASRRATGSEQYF.

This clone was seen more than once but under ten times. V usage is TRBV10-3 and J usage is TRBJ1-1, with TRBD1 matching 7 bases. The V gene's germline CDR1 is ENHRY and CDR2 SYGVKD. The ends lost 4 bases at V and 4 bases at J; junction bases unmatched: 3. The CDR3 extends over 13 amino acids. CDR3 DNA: TGTGCCATCAGTGTAGGGGGCGTCACTGAAGCTTTCTTT. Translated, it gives CAISVGGVTEAFF.

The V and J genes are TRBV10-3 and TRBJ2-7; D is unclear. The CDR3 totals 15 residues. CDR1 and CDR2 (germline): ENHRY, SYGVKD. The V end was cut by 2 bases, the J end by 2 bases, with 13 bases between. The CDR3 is CAISETVGKTYEQYF. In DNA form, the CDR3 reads TGTGCCATCAGTGAGACCGTAGGGAAAACCTACGAGCAGTACTTC.

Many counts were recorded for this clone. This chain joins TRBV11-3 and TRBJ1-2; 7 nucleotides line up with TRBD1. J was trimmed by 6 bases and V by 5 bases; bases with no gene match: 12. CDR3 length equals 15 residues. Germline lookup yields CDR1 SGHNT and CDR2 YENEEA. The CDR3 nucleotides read TGTGCCAGCAGCGCGACAGGGTCTCCGGTCCATGGCTACACCTTC. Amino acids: CASSATGSPVHGYTF.

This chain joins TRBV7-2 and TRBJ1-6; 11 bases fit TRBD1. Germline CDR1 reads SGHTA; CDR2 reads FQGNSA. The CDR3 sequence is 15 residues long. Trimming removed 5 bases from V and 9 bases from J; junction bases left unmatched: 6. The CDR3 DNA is TGTGCCAGCAGCGGAGGGACAGGGGGGGGTTCACCCCTCCACTTT. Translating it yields CASSGGTGGGSPLHF.

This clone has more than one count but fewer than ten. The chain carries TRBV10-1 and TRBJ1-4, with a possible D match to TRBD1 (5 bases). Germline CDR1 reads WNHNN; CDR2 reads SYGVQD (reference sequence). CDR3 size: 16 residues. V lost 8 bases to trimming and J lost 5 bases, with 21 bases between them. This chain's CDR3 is CASRWRGTRGNEKLFF. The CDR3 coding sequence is TGCGCCAGCCGATGGAGGGGAACGCGGGGAAATGAAAAACTGTTTTTT.

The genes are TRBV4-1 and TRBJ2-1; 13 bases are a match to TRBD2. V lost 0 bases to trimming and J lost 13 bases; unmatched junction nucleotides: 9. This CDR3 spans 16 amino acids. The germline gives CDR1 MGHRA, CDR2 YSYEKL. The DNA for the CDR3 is TGCGCCAGCAGCCAAGAACTAGCGGGGGGGCATTGGGGACAGTTCTTC. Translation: CASSQELAGGHWGQFF.

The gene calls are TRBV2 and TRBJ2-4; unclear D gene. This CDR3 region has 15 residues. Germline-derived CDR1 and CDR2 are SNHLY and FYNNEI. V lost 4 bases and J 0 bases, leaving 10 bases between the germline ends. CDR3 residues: CASSVSSLAKNIQYF. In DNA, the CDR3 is TGTGCCAGCAGTGTATCGTCACTAGCCAAAAACATTCAGTACTTC.

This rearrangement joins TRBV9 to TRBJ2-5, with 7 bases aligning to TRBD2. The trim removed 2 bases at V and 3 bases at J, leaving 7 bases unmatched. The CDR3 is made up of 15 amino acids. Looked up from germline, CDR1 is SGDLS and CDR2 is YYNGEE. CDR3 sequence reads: CASSVGGGTKETQYF. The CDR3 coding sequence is TGTGCCAGCAGCGTGGGGGGAGGGACCAAAGAGACCCAGTACTTC.

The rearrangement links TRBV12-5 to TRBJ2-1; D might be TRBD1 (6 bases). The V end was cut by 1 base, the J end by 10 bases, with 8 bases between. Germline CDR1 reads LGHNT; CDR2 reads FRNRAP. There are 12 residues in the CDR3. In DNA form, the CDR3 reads TGTGCTAGTGGTTTGGGGGGGCGGGAGCAGTTCTTC. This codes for CASGLGGREQFF.

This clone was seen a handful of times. In nucleotides, the CDR3 is TGTGCCAGCAGTGTGGGACAGGGTGCTGGCTACACCTTC. Translation: CASSVGQGAGYTF. The chain employs TRBV6-1 and TRBJ1-2; TRBD1 aligns across 9 bases. The length of the CDR3 is 13 residues. With V trimmed by 4 bases and J by 7 bases, 4 bases remained unmatched. In germline, CDR1 is MNHNS, CDR2 SASEGT.

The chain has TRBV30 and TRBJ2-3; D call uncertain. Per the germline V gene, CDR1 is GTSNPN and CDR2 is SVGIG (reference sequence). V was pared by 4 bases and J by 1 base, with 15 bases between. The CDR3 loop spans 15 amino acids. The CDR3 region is CAWTTDLAGTDTQYF. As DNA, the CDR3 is TGTGCCTGGACCACAGACCTGGCTGGCACAGATACGCAGTATTTT.

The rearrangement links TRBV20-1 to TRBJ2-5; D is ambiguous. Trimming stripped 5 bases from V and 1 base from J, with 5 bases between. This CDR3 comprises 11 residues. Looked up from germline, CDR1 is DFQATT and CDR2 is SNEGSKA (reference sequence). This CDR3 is CSARPQETQYF. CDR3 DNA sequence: TGCAGTGCTCGGCCCCAAGAGACCCAGTACTTC.

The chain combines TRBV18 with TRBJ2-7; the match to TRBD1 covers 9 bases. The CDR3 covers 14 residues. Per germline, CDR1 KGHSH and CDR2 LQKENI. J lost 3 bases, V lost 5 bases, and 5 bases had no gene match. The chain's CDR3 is CASSMGQGHYEQYF. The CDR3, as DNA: TGTGCCAGCTCAATGGGACAGGGCCACTACGAGCAGTACTTC.

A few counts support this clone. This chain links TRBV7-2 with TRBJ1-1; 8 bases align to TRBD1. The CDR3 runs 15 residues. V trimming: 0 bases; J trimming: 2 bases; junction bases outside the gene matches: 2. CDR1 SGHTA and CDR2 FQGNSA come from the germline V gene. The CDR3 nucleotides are TGTGCCAGCAGCTTAGCGGGACAGGTTAACACTGAAGCTTTCTTT. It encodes CASSLAGQVNTEAFF.

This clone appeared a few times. The CDR3 sequence is CASRPDSNQPQHF. In nucleotides, the CDR3 is TGCGCCAGCAGGCCTGATAGCAATCAGCCCCAGCATTTT. The rearrangement uses TRBV5-1 and TRBJ1-5; D call uncertain. This CDR3 spans 13 amino acids. Germline loops: CDR1 SGHRS, CDR2 YFSETQ. Trimming stripped 5 bases from V and 0 bases from J, with 6 bases between.

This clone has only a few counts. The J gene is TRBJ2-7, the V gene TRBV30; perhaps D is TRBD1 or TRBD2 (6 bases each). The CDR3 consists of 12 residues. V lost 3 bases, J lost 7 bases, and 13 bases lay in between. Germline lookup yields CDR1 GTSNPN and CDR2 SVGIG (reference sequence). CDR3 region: CAWRGRGEEQYF. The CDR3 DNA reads TGTGCCTGGAGGGGTAGGGGGGAAGAGCAGTACTTC.

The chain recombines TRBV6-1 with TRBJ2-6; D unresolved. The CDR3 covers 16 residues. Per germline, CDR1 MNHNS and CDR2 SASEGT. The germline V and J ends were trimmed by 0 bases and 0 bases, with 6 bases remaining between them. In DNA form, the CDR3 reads TGTGCCAGCAGTGAAGCTTTCGGCTCTGGGGCCAACGTCCTGACTTTC. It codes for CASSEAFGSGANVLTF.